This T cell receptor (beta chain) was documented in a study of blood T cells in healthy people across ages. Through a sample-barcoded 5' primer and a J-beta primer mix, a second PCR was run for about 6 to 11 cycles. TCRdb ran MiXCR on the 5' RACE reads and lists one entry per CDR3 protein. The data hold around 1.1 million distinct CDR3 sequences, with roughly two fifths observed a single time. With 6 bases clipped from V and 2 bases from J, the junction kept 10 bases outside the gene matches. Germline V gives CDR1 DFQATT, CDR2 SNEGSKA (reference sequence). This CDR3 contains 15 residues. This clonotype showed up just a few times.

The sample was blood. V and J are TRBV20-1 and TRBJ1-2; 9 bases agree with TRBD1. The TCR was taken from a man between 18 and 35 years old in good health. Here the CDR3 reads CSASVSGTGNYGYTF. The CDR3 nucleotides read TGCAGTGCCAGTGTATCCGGGACAGGGAACTATGGCTACACCTTC.